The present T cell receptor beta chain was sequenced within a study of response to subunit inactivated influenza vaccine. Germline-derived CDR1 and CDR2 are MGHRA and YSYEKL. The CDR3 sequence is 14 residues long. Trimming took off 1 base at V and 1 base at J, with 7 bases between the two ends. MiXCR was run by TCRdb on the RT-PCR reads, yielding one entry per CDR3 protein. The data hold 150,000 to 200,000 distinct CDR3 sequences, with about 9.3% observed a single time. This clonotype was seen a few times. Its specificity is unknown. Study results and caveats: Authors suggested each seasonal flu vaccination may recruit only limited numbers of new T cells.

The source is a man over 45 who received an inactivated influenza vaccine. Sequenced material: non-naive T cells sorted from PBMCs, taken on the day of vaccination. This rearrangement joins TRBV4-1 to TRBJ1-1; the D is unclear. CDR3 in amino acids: CASSQGIGNTEAFF. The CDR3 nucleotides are TGCGCCAGCAGCCAAGGGATTGGGAACACTGAAGCTTTCTTT.